Following are 12 T cell receptor beta chains from one sample sequenced in a study of blood T cell repertoires in COVID-19. The repertoire was sequenced with immunoSEQ multiplex PCR; TCRdb's copy has only in-frame clones and lacks some. Here the sample spans nearly 110,000 clones, 60% to 85% being singletons. Source material: peripheral blood. Source of these receptors: a man older than 75 with COVID-19, enrolled during active disease.

A few counts support this clone. The gene calls are TRBV6-6 and TRBJ2-7; D is perhaps TRBD1 (6 bases). V lost 6 bases to trimming and J lost 3 bases, with 12 bases between them. The CDR3 runs 13 residues. Germline V gene lookup returns CDR1 MNHNY and CDR2 SVGAGI (reference sequence). CDR3 residues: CASSPQGLYEQYF. Here the CDR3 DNA reads TGTGCCAGCAGCCCTCAGGGGCTCTACGAGCAGTACTTC.

This clone appeared a few times. The genes are TRBV29-1 and TRBJ2-3; possible D gene TRBD1, 7 bases. Germline CDR1 is SQVTM and CDR2 is ANQGSEA. This CDR3 is built from 13 residues. The CDR3 region has the DNA TGCGCAAAAGGGCAGGGGGGCGCAGATACGCAGTATTTT. Translating it yields CAKGQGGADTQYF.

CDR3 in DNA: TGTGCCACCAGCAGAGGAGACAGGGGGCTTTGGAACTATGGCTACACCTTC. It specifies CATSRGDRGLWNYGYTF. The rearrangement links TRBV15 to TRBJ1-2; 10 bases agree with TRBD1. There are 17 residues in the CDR3. Germline loops: CDR1 LNHNV, CDR2 YYDKDF (reference sequence). V lost 1 base to trimming and J lost 2 bases; unmatched junction nucleotides: 7.

The chain carries TRBV7-3 and TRBJ2-2, with 8 bases aligning to TRBD2. The CDR3 contains 15 residues. The germline V gene has CDR1 SGHTA and CDR2 FQGTGA. With V trimmed by 8 bases and J by 3 bases, 8 bases remained unmatched. The DNA of the CDR3 is TGTGCCAGCGGTCGGGGACTAGAGGACACCGGGGAGCTGTTTTTT. As protein: CASGRGLEDTGELFF.

This clone has just a few counts. The chain links TRBV5-4 to TRBJ1-6, with a tentative D call TRBD1 (6 bases). V gave up 2 bases and J gave up 7 bases, with 16 bases separating them. There are 16 residues in the CDR3. The V gene's germline CDR1 is SGHNT and CDR2 YYREEE (reference sequence). The CDR3 reads CASSFGTGMRNSPLHF. CDR3 DNA sequence: TGTGCCAGCAGCTTCGGCACAGGGATGAGGAATTCACCCCTCCACTTT.

The chain couples TRBV11-2 to TRBJ1-2; D might be TRBD1 (6 bases). V shed 5 bases and J shed 4 bases, with 8 bases lying between them. This CDR3 comprises 12 residues. From germline, CDR1 is SGHAT and CDR2 FQNNGV. This CDR3 is CASSEDSYGYTF. Here the CDR3 DNA reads TGTGCCAGCAGCGAGGACAGCTATGGCTACACCTTC.

The chain carries TRBV2 and TRBJ1-6; tentatively, D is TRBD1 (5 bases). Per the germline V gene, CDR1 is SNHLY and CDR2 is FYNNEI. V was cut by 1 base and J by 10 bases, with 11 bases left in between. The CDR3 is 14 amino acids. The CDR3 nucleotides read TGTGCCAGCAGTGAAGGCAGGGAGGGGTCACCCCTCCACTTT. Encoded protein: CASSEGREGSPLHF.

J is TRBJ2-7 and V is TRBV5-1, with D perhaps matching TRBD1 (6 bases). From germline, CDR1 is SGHRS and CDR2 YFSETQ. V was clipped by 0 bases and J by 3 bases, with 7 bases between them. The CDR3 has 13 residues. The chain's CDR3 is CASSLVDSYEQYF. CDR3 nucleotides: TGCGCCAGCAGCTTGGTGGACAGCTACGAGCAGTACTTC.

This rearrangement joins TRBV11-2 to TRBJ2-7; perhaps TRBD1 as D (6 bases). Between the trimmed V and J ends, which lost 5 bases and 0 bases, there was a span of 11 bases. Germline values: CDR1 SGHAT, CDR2 FQNNGV. CDR3 length: 14 amino acids. The CDR3 here is CASSRGHSSYEQYF. In DNA, the CDR3 is TGTGCCAGCAGCCGGGGACACAGCTCCTACGAGCAGTACTTC.

The chain carries TRBV3-1 (or the pseudogene TRBV3-2) and TRBJ2-1, with 7 bases lining up with TRBD2. CDR1 LGHDT and CDR2 YNNKEL come from the germline V gene (reference sequence). Trimming removed 4 bases from V and 0 bases from J; junction bases left unmatched: 9. The CDR3 runs 17 residues. Here the CDR3 reads CASSPFLGGSSYNEQFF. Written as DNA, the CDR3 is TGTGCCAGCAGCCCGTTTCTTGGCGGGAGCTCCTACAATGAGCAGTTCTTC.

This clone was seen a few times. The chain combines TRBV6-5 with TRBJ2-7, with D possibly matching TRBD2 (5 bases). Germline loops: CDR1 MNHEY, CDR2 SVGAGI. The CDR3 length is 14 residues. Trimming pared 0 bases from V and 3 bases from J, leaving 9 bases between. For the CDR3, the DNA is TGTGCCAGCAGTTACTCTGAAGGGAGCTACGAGCAGTACTTC. Translating gives CASSYSEGSYEQYF.

The J gene is TRBJ2-5, the V gene TRBV2; perhaps TRBD1 as D (6 bases). V lost 6 bases, J lost 1 base, and 9 bases lay in between. The length of the CDR3 is 13 residues. The germline V gene encodes CDR1 SNHLY and CDR2 FYNNEI. The CDR3 DNA reads as TGTGCCAGCAGCGGACAGACCCAAGAGACCCAGTACTTC. It encodes CASSGQTQETQYF.